This T cell receptor (beta chain) originates from a study of shared clonotypes between healthy human individuals. Splitting the CD4+ cells yielded a CD45RA+ naive subset and a CD45RA-negative memory subset. Study-wide findings and caveats: Unshared clonotypes carried lower generation probabilities than those common to all four donors.

Replicate sorted-subset PCRs were loaded with around 220 ng DNA, tens of thousands of T cell genomes. Sequencing was performed with immunoSEQ multiplex PCR; in TCRdb, only in-frame clones are kept and a portion is missing. This table has under 1,100,000 clones, 65% to 80% appearing once. Details on this clone: Its antigen is not known.

The sequence was collected from a young man in good health. The sequenced sample was memory CD4+ T cells sorted from blood. Subset reported: CD45RA-negative fraction.

CDR3 DNA: TGTGCCAGCAGCAGGGAAAGGGCAAACTACAATGAGCAGTTCTTC. It is translated as CASSRERANYNEQFF. The chain joins TRBV6-1 to TRBJ2-1; the D gene is possibly TRBD1 (5 bases). Germline V gene sequence: CDR1 MNHNS, CDR2 SASEGT. V dropped 6 bases and J dropped 3 bases, with 15 bases sitting between them. The CDR3 covers 15 residues.